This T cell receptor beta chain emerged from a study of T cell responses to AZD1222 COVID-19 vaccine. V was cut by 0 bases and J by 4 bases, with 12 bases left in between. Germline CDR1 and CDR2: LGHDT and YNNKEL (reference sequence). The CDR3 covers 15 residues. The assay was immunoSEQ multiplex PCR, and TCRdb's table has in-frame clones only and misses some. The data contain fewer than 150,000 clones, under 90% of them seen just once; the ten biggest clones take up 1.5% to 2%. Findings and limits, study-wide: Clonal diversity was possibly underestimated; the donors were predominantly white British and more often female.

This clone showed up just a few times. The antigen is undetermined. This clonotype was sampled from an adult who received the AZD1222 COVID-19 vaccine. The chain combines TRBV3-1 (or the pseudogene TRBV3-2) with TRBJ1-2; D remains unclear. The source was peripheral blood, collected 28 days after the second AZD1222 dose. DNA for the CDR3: TGTGCCAGCAGCCAAGATTTTGGCGGACCCTATGGCTACACCTTC. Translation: CASSQDFGGPYGYTF.